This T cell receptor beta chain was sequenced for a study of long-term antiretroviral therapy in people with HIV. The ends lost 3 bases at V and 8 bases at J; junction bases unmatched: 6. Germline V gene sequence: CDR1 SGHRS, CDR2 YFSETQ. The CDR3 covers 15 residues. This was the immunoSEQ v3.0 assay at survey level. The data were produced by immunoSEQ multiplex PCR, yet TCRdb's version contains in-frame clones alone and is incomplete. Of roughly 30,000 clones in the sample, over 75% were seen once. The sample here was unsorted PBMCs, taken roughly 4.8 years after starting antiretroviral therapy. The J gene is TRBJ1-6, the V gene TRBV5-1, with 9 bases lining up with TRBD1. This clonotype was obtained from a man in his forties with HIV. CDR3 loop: CASSSGDREDSPLHF. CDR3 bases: TGCGCCAGCAGCTCCGGGGACAGGGAGGATTCACCCCTCCACTTT.